This TCR beta chain was captured by sequencing in a study of cytomegalovirus exposure and HLA in healthy donors. The CDR3 is 15 amino acids. Germline V CDR1 and CDR2: SGHRS, YFSETQ. Trimming pared 2 bases from V and 2 bases from J, leaving 11 bases between. PCR involved 60 Vbeta and 13 Jbeta primers. The protocol was immunoSEQ multiplex PCR, while the TCRdb copy is restricted to in-frame clones and leaves out a portion. The sample has approximately 88,000 clones; 60% to 85% are singletons. This TCR was recovered from a man aged 50 or older in good health and CMV-seropositive. Sequencing was done on a sample of PBMCs. The rearrangement uses TRBV5-1 and TRBJ1-5; D call uncertain. Here the CDR3 DNA reads TGCGCCAGCAGCTTATTATCCGGGGGCAATCAGCCCCAGCATTTT. Residues: CASSLLSGGNQPQHF.